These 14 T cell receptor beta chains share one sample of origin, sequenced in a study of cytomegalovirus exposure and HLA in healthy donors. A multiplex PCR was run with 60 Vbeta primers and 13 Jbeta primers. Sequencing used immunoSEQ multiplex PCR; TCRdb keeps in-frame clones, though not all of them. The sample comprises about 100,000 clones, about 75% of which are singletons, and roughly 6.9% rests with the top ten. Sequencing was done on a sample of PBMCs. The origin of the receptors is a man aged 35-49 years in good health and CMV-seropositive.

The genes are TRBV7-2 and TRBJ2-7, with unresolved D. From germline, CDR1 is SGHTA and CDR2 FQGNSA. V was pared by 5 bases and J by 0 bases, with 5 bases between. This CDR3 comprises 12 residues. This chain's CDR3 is CASSPYSYEQYF. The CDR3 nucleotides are TGTGCCAGCAGCCCGTACTCCTACGAGCAGTACTTC.

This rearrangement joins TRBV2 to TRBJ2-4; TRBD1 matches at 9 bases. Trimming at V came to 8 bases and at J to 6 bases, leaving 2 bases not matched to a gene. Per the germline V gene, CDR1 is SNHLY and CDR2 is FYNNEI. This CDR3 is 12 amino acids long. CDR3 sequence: CASADRGNIQYF. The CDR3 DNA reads TGTGCCAGCGCGGACAGGGGAAACATTCAGTACTTC.

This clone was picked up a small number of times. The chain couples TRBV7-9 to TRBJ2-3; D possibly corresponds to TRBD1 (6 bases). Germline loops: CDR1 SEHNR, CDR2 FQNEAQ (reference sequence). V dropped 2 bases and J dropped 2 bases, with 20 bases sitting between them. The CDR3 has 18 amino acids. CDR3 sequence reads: CASSLMSQGLTDTDTQYF. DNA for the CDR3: TGTGCCAGCAGCTTAATGAGCCAGGGGCTAACAGACACAGATACGCAGTATTTT.

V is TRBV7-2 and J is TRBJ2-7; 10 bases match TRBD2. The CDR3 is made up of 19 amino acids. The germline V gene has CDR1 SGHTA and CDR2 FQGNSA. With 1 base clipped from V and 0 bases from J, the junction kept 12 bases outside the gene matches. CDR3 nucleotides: TGTGCCAGCAGCTTAGTCGGCGTTGTAGCGGGAGGACGCTCCTACGAGCAGTACTTC. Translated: CASSLVGVVAGGRSYEQYF.

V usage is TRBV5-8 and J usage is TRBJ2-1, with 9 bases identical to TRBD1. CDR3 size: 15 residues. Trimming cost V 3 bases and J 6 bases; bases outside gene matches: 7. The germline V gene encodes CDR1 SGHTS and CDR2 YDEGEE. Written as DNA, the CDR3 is TGTGCCAGCAGCTGGGGGACAGGGATTAGCAATGAGCAGTTCTTC. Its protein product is CASSWGTGISNEQFF.

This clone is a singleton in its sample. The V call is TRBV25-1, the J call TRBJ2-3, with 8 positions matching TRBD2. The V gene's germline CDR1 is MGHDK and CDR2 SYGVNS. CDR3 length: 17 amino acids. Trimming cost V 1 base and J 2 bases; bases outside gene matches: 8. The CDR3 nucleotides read TGTGCCAGCAGTGAATCGGGAGGACTAGCTCCCACAGATACGCAGTATTTT. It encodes CASSESGGLAPTDTQYF.

The CDR3 nucleotides read TGTGCCAGCAGCTTGAAGCGGAGCTCCTACAATGAGCAGTTCTTC. It translates to CASSLKRSSYNEQFF. The genes are TRBV7-6 and TRBJ2-1; TRBD2 might be the D (5 bases). CDR1 is SGHVS and CDR2 is FNYEAQ in the germline V gene. V was cut by 3 bases and J by 0 bases, with 9 bases left in between. This CDR3 region has 15 residues.

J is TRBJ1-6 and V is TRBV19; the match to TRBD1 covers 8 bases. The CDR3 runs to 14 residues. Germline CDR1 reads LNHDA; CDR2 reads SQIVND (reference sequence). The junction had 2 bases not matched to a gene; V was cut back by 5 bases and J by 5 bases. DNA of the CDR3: TGTGCCAGTAGTTTGGGACAGGATAATTCACCCCTCCACTTT. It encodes CASSLGQDNSPLHF.

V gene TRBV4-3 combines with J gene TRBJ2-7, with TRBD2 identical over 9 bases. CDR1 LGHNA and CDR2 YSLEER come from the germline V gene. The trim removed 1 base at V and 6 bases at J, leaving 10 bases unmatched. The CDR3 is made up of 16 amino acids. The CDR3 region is CASSQAGREGLLEQYF. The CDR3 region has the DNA TGCGCCAGCAGCCAAGCCGGGCGGGAGGGCCTTCTCGAGCAGTACTTC.

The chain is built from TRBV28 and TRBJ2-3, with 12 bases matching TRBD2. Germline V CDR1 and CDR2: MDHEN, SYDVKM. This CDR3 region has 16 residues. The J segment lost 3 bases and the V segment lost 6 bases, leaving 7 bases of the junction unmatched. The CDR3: CASRTPSGRGTDTQYF. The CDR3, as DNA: TGTGCCAGCAGAACACCTAGCGGGAGGGGGACAGATACGCAGTATTTT.

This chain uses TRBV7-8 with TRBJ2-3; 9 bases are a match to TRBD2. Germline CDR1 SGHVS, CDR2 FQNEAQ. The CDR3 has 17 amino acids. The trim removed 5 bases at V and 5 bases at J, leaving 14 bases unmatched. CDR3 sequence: CASSPRGSGRRIDTQYF. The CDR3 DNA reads TGTGCCAGCAGCCCCCGAGGGAGCGGGAGGCGGATAGATACGCAGTATTTT.

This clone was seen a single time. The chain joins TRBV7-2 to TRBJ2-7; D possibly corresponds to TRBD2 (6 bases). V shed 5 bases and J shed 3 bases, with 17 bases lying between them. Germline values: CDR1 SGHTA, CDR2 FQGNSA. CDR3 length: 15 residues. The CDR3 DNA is TGTGCCAGCAGCCAAAGTGGAGGGTACCACTACGAGCAGTACTTC. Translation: CASSQSGGYHYEQYF. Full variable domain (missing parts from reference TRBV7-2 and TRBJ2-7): GAGVSQSPSNKVTEKGKDVELRCDPISGHTALYWYRQSLGQGLEFLIYFQGNSAPDKSGLPSDRFSAERTGGSVSTLTIQRTQQEDSAVYLCASSQSGGYHYEQYFGPGTRLTVT.

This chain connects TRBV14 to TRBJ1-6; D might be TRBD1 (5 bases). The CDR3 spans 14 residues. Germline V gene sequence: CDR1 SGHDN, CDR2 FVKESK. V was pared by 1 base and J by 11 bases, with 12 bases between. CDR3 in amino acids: CASSQGWKGAPLHF. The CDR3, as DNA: TGTGCCAGCAGCCAAGGATGGAAAGGGGCACCCCTCCACTTT. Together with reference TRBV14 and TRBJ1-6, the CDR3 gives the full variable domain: EAGVTQFPSHSVIEKGQTVTLRCDPISGHDNLYWYRRVMGKEIKFLLHFVKESKQDESGMPNNRFLAERTGGTYSTLKVQPAELEDSGVYFCASSQGWKGAPLHFGNGTRLTVT.

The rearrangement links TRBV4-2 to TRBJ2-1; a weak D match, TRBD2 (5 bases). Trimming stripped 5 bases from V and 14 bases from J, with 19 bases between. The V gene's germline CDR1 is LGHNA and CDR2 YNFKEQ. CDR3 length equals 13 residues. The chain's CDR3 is CASSSGRASPEFF. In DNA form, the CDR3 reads TGTGCCAGCAGCTCCGGTAGGGCTAGCCCGGAGTTCTTC.